This TCR beta chain was retrieved from a study of cytomegalovirus exposure and HLA in healthy donors. Study-level points and caveats: Immune exposure information comprised only CMV serostatus. Trimming of TCR beta V- and J-genes showed a link, identified in a later analysis, to a missense DCLRE1C variant. After further analysis at a later stage, roughly 15,000 TCR beta sequences were associated with HLA alleles at 0.05 false discovery rate.

PCR was performed using 60 Vbeta and 13 Jbeta primers. Using immunoSEQ multiplex PCR, the repertoire was profiled, and TCRdb retains in-frame clones only, with some absent. This table holds under 200,000 clones, 55% to 80% found once. Nominally healthy donors were sampled, though unrecorded immune exposures were likely. The germline V gene has CDR1 LNHDA and CDR2 SQIVND (reference sequence). With 4 bases removed from V and 3 bases from J, the gap between germline ends came to 9 bases. The CDR3 runs 14 residues. Of note for this clone: Its specificity is unknown.

The sample consisted of PBMCs. The chain combines TRBV19 with TRBJ1-4, with D perhaps TRBD1 (5 bases). The sequence was obtained from a woman aged 18-35 years in good health and CMV-seropositive. The CDR3 spells CASSTTDANEKLFF. The CDR3 DNA reads TGTGCCAGTAGTACGACAGACGCTAATGAAAAACTGTTTTTT.